This T cell receptor (beta chain) stems from a study of response to subunit inactivated influenza vaccine. Study results and limitations: The authors offered the suggestion that each seasonal influenza vaccination recruits few new T cells.

About this clonotype itself: Its antigen remains unknown.

This CDR3 has 15 amino acids. CDR1 is LNHNV and CDR2 is YYDKDF in the germline V gene (reference sequence). V shed 1 base, J shed 8 bases, and the junction held 1 base outside the gene matches. TCRdb reanalysed the RT-PCR reads using MiXCR and keeps one entry per CDR3 protein. This table has about 530,000 distinct CDR3 sequences, 10% to 15% appearing once. This chain connects TRBV15 to TRBJ2-1; 14 bases fit TRBD2. This TCR derives from a man in his fifties who received an inactivated influenza vaccine. This material consisted of PBMCs from blood, taken on the day of vaccination. The CDR3 loop reads CATSRGLAGGHEQFF. DNA of the CDR3: TGTGCCACCAGCAGAGGACTAGCGGGGGGGCATGAGCAGTTCTTC.